This TCR beta chain was recorded in a study of cytomegalovirus exposure and HLA in healthy donors. The study ran its PCR with 60 Vbeta and 13 Jbeta primers. Assay used: immunoSEQ multiplex PCR; TCRdb lists only in-frame clones, some missing. The sample includes 60,000 to 80,000 clones. Germline V gene sequence: CDR1 KGHSY, CDR2 FQNENV. The length of the CDR3 is 14 residues. V was cut by 1 base and J by 6 bases, with 12 bases left in between. The clonotype was recovered from a man aged 40-55 years in good health and CMV-seronegative. Sequencing input: PBMCs. This chain joins TRBV16 and TRBJ1-1; D unresolved. CDR3 sequence reads: CASSQLNLISEAFF. DNA for the CDR3: TGTGCCAGCAGCCAATTAAATTTAATCTCTGAAGCTTTCTTT.